The rows below give T cell receptor beta chains drawn from one sample of a study of cytomegalovirus exposure and HLA in healthy donors. Assay: immunoSEQ multiplex PCR; the TCRdb copy retains only in-frame clones and omits some. The sample gives some 130,000 clones, approximately 88% of which show up once; 6% to 7% is in the top ten. The sample was PBMCs. The receptor set was obtained from a woman aged 18-29 years in good health and CMV-seropositive. CDR3s include the opening cysteine and the closing phenylalanine or tryptophan. Fields, in order: V gene, D gene, CDR3 length, J gene, clone size, CDR3 protein, CDR3 DNA. The D gene is left open where the match is weak. Part of the rows lack a size; the others show once, few, many or a class for expanded clones.

TRBV19	.	14	TRBJ2-7	.	CASSSLGGVGEQYF	TGTGCCAGTAGTAGCCTCGGCGGGGTGGGCGAGCAGTACTTC
TRBV4-3	.	15	TRBJ2-2	once	CASSQGQTNTGELFF	TGCGCCAGCAGCCAAGGACAGACGAACACCGGGGAGCTGTTTTTT
TRBV27	.	17	TRBJ2-1	.	CASSPRPGQGLRSEQFF	TGTGCCAGCAGTCCCCGACCCGGGCAGGGGCTAAGGAGTGAGCAGTTCTTC
TRBV6-1	.	14	TRBJ1-2	.	CASRPIGRGYGYTF	TGTGCCAGCAGGCCCATAGGTCGCGGCTATGGCTACACCTTC
TRBV18	TRBD1	14	TRBJ2-7	.	CASSAGTGFPEQYF	TGTGCCAGCTCGGCCGGGACAGGGTTTCCCGAGCAGTACTTC
TRBV6-1	TRBD1	16	TRBJ2-5	.	CASSDRDRGSWETQYF	TGTGCCAGCAGTGATCGGGACAGGGGGTCGTGGGAGACCCAGTACTTC
TRBV27	.	14	TRBJ1-4	.	CASLNTPTNEKLFF	TGTGCCAGCCTGAACACACCGACTAATGAAAAACTGTTTTTT
TRBV6-6	TRBD1	14	TRBJ1-5	.	CASSFIRGNQPQHF	TGTGCCAGCAGTTTCATCAGGGGGAATCAGCCCCAGCATTTT
TRBV9	TRBD2	14	TRBJ2-1	.	CASSPSGTNNEQFF	TGTGCCAGCAGCCCTAGCGGGACCAACAATGAGCAGTTCTTC
TRBV5-1	TRBD1	15	TRBJ1-2	.	CASRLPGQGLGGYTF	TGCGCCAGCAGATTACCGGGACAGGGTTTAGGCGGCTACACCTTC
TRBV5-1	TRBD1	14	TRBJ1-1	.	CASSPGQGTTEAFF	TGCGCCAGCAGCCCTGGACAGGGGACCACTGAAGCTTTCTTT
TRBV4-1	.	16	TRBJ2-7	.	CASSQRSQGTAYEQYF	TGCGCCAGCAGCCAGCGAAGTCAGGGGACGGCCTACGAGCAGTACTTC
TRBV28	.	12	TRBJ1-5	.	CASRDTNQPQHF	TGTGCCAGCAGGGACACTAATCAGCCCCAGCATTTT
TRBV11-2	TRBD1	20	TRBJ2-3	.	CASSLESTGTVYYSTDTQYF	TGTGCCAGCAGCTTAGAATCTACCGGGACAGTGTACTATAGCACAGATACGCAGTATTTT
TRBV6-5	TRBD2	14	TRBJ2-4	.	CASSLAGEYNIQYF	TGTGCCAGCAGCTTAGCGGGAGAATATAACATTCAGTACTTC
TRBV19	TRBD2	14	TRBJ2-1	.	CASSVTSAYNEQFF	TGTGCCAGTAGTGTGACTAGCGCATACAATGAGCAGTTCTTC
TRBV7-3	.	15	TRBJ2-1	.	CASSPQAGQYNEQFF	TGTGCCAGCAGCCCCCAGGCGGGTCAATACAATGAGCAGTTCTTC
TRBV7-3	.	13	TRBJ2-7	few	CASSPKVGGEQYF	TGTGCCAGCAGCCCCAAAGTGGGGGGCGAGCAGTACTTC
TRBV4-3	.	15	TRBJ2-7	.	CASSYRGSGSYEQYF	TGCGCCAGCAGCTATCGGGGTAGCGGCTCCTACGAGCAGTACTTC
TRBV19	.	15	TRBJ1-2	.	CASSRLRDTNYGYTF	TGTGCCAGTAGTAGACTCCGGGACACTAACTATGGCTACACCTTC
TRBV7-3	.	19	TRBJ2-3	.	CASSLVSKTTGSNRAAQYF	TGTGCCAGCAGCTTAGTTTCCAAGACTACCGGTTCGAATCGGGCTGCGCAGTATTTT
TRBV6-4	.	13	TRBJ2-3	.	CASSEDRTDTQYF	TGTGCCAGCAGTGAGGACAGAACAGATACGCAGTATTTT
TRBV19	TRBD2	17	TRBJ2-1	.	CASSMGGRSPTYNEQFF	TGTGCCAGTAGTATGGGCGGGAGGTCCCCTACCTACAATGAGCAGTTCTTC